This TCR beta chain was sequenced for a study of cytomegalovirus exposure and HLA in healthy donors. Findings and limits, study-wide: Accurate prediction of most subjects' HLA-A and HLA-B alleles from TCR beta sequences was reported.

In the PCR, 60 Vbeta and 13 Jbeta primers were used. TCRdb keeps only in-frame clones here, not all; method: immunoSEQ multiplex PCR. The sample comprises tens of thousands of clones, roughly four fifths of which are singletons, and around 0.63% rests with the top ten. On this clone itself: The antigen is unknown.

V lost 6 bases to trimming and J lost 10 bases; unmatched junction nucleotides: 11. CDR3 size: 14 residues. In germline, CDR1 is PRHDT, CDR2 FYEKMQ (reference sequence). Each donor was healthy, and each was a bone marrow donor. The clonotype comes from a man between 25 and 39 years old in good health and CMV-seronegative. This chain links TRBV13 with TRBJ2-1; 8 nucleotides align to TRBD2. The sequenced sample consisted of PBMCs. DNA for the CDR3: TGTGCCAGCAGGTTGATGGCGGGGGGTATCGAGCAGTTCTTC. It translates to CASRLMAGGIEQFF. The full variable domain, with the rest looked up from reference TRBV13 and TRBJ2-1, is AAGVIQSPRHLIKEKRETATLKCYPIPRHDTVYWYQQGPGQDPQFLISFYEKMQSDKGSIPDRFSAQQFSDYHSELNMSSLELGDSALYFCASRLMAGGIEQFFGPGTRLTVL.